Sequencing of this T cell receptor beta chain was carried out in a study of cytomegalovirus exposure and HLA in healthy donors. Study-level information: An analysis done earlier identified almost 120 million unique TCR beta sequences from about 179 million T cells. Study-level findings and limits: In a later analysis, a missense DCLRE1C variant was linked to TCR beta V- and J-gene trimming.

About this clone itself: The antigen remains unidentified.

The PCR used 60 Vbeta and 13 Jbeta primers. The assay was immunoSEQ multiplex PCR, and TCRdb's table has in-frame clones only and misses some. Of about 130,000 clones in the sample, approximately 17% were seen once. Germline CDR1 reads SGHRS; CDR2 reads YFSETQ. This CDR3 is 16 amino acids long. With V trimmed by 4 bases and J by 2 bases, 5 bases remained unmatched. The chain carries TRBV5-1 and TRBJ2-1; 11 nucleotides line up with TRBD2. This TCR derives from a female donor in good health and CMV-seropositive. Sequenced sample: PBMCs. CDR3 sequence reads: CASSVSGRAPYNEQFF. For the CDR3, the DNA is TGCGCCAGCAGCGTTAGCGGGAGGGCGCCCTACAATGAGCAGTTCTTC.